This TCR beta chain was observed in a study of technical replicates of blood from several donors. TCRdb's copy holds only in-frame clones and misses some; the assay was immunoSEQ multiplex PCR. The data show 55,000 to 75,000 clones, around 93% seen once. In germline, CDR1 is SQVTM, CDR2 ANQGSEA. The CDR3 has 12 residues. Losses at the gene ends were 4 bases for V and 4 bases for J; bases not matched to a gene: 2. The chain joins TRBV29-1 to TRBJ2-3; TRBD1 agrees at 7 bases. The sequencing sample was made of PBMCs. The receptor was isolated from a human donor in good health. Some clones in this sample may be carry-over from other donors' samples. CDR3 loop: CSVGQGSDTQYF. In nucleotides, the CDR3 is TGCAGCGTTGGACAGGGTTCAGATACGCAGTATTTT.